Each of the 23 T cell receptor beta chains below was sequenced from the same sample in a study of PD-L1 blockade in urothelial cancer. Time point specified: peripheral blood 6 weeks after treatment start. Assay: immunoSEQ multiplex PCR; the TCRdb copy retains only in-frame clones and omits some. This sample yields approximately 50,000 clones, of which around 90% are seen a single time; 2% to 3% belongs to the top ten. The input for sequencing was PBMCs, taken around atezolizumab (anti-PD-L1) treatment. These receptors were collected from a man in his sixties with urothelial cancer.

This rearrangement joins TRBV18 to TRBJ2-3; TRBD2 matches at 12 bases. The length of the CDR3 is 16 residues. After removal of 3 bases from V and 2 bases from J, the junction contained 3 bases not matched to a gene. The germline V gene encodes CDR1 KGHSH and CDR2 LQKENI. CDR3 coding DNA: TGTGCCAGCTCACCTACTAGCGGGGGGAACACAGATACGCAGTATTTT. This codes for CASSPTSGGNTDTQYF.

The gene calls are TRBV6-5 and TRBJ1-6, with D possibly being TRBD1 (5 bases). Germline V CDR1 and CDR2: MNHEY, SVGAGI. The CDR3 has 14 amino acids. The V end lost 2 bases, the J end lost 9 bases, and 11 bases lay between the germline ends. CDR3 coding DNA: TGTGCCAGCAGTTACGGCCAGGGCGTTTCACCCCTCCACTTT. It is translated as CASSYGQGVSPLHF.

V and J are TRBV2 and TRBJ1-5, with D unclear. Trimming left V 6 bases short and J 6 bases short, with 9 bases between. There are 12 residues in the CDR3. Germline CDR1 and CDR2: SNHLY and FYNNEI. The CDR3 sequence: CASSSPGQPQHF. CDR3 DNA sequence: TGTGCCAGCAGCTCTCCGGGTCAGCCCCAGCATTTT.

This sequence joins TRBV7-2 and TRBJ2-6; D is unclear. Trimming stripped 2 bases from V and 1 base from J, with 3 bases between. The CDR3 loop spans 14 amino acids. The germline CDR1 and CDR2 sequences are SGHTA and FQGNSA. The CDR3 reads CASSLTSGANVLTF. Here the CDR3 DNA reads TGTGCCAGCAGCTTAACTTCTGGGGCCAACGTCCTGACTTTC.

This clone was seen only once. The gene calls are TRBV6-1 and TRBJ1-1; 7 nucleotides match TRBD1. The CDR3 runs to 16 residues. Germline V lookup: CDR1 MNHNS, CDR2 SASEGT. After removal of 4 bases from V and 6 bases from J, the junction contained 14 bases not matched to a gene. The CDR3 here is CASSGRQGKVGAEAFF. The CDR3 DNA is TGTGCCAGCAGTGGAAGACAGGGCAAAGTTGGCGCTGAAGCTTTCTTT.

The chain has TRBV5-1 and TRBJ2-1, with D perhaps matching TRBD2 (5 bases). The germline V and J ends were trimmed by 3 bases and 0 bases, with 10 bases remaining between them. CDR3 size: 15 residues. Germline CDR1 reads SGHRS; CDR2 reads YFSETQ. CDR3 amino acids: CASSSRDTSYNEQFF. For the CDR3, the DNA is TGCGCCAGCAGCTCTCGGGATACCTCCTACAATGAGCAGTTCTTC.

The V and J genes are TRBV9 and TRBJ2-7, with D hard to call. Trimming pared 4 bases from V and 5 bases from J, leaving 16 bases between. The CDR3 totals 14 residues. The germline CDR1 and CDR2 sequences are SGDLS and YYNGEE. The CDR3 region is CASSPSSVWHEQYF. CDR3 bases: TGTGCCAGCAGCCCATCCTCCGTCTGGCACGAGCAGTACTTC.

The sample holds a few counts of this clone. The chain carries TRBV7-8 and TRBJ2-1; perhaps TRBD1 as D (7 bases). The CDR3 extends over 14 amino acids. V gave up 3 bases and J gave up 10 bases, with 16 bases separating them. CDR1 SGHVS and CDR2 FQNEAQ come from the germline V gene. Here the CDR3 reads CASSFSGGLYEQFF. The CDR3 DNA follows: TGTGCCAGCAGCTTCTCAGGGGGGCTATACGAGCAGTTCTTC.

V gene TRBV7-3 combines with J gene TRBJ2-3, with TRBD2 matching over 9 bases. J was trimmed by 4 bases and V by 5 bases; bases with no gene match: 10. The germline gives CDR1 SGHTA, CDR2 FQGTGA. There are 16 residues in the CDR3. The chain's CDR3 is CASSAGAGGPADTQYF. The CDR3, as DNA: TGTGCCAGCAGCGCAGGGGCGGGGGGGCCAGCAGATACGCAGTATTTT.

The chain joins TRBV27 to TRBJ2-7, with 9 bases that match TRBD2. The length of the CDR3 is 14 residues. The germline CDR1 and CDR2 sequences are MNHEY and SMNVEV (reference sequence). The V and J ends lost 3 bases and 2 bases, in that order; junction bases with no gene match: 2. The CDR3 sequence: CASSFLAGAYEQYF. In nucleotides, the CDR3 is TGTGCCAGCAGTTTTTTAGCGGGGGCCTACGAGCAGTACTTC.

The V call is TRBV27, the J call TRBJ1-4; 9 positions match TRBD1. With V trimmed by 6 bases and J by 8 bases, 4 bases remained unmatched. Germline values: CDR1 MNHEY, CDR2 SMNVEV (reference sequence). This CDR3 has 13 residues. The CDR3 nucleotides read TGTGCCAGCAGCCGACAGGGGGAGGAAAAACTGTTTTTT. Amino acids: CASSRQGEEKLFF.

The CDR3 sequence: CASSPRRGRDYGYTF. Written as DNA, the CDR3 is TGTGCCAGCAGCCCCCGCAGGGGGCGAGACTATGGCTACACCTTC. The chain uses TRBV7-9 and TRBJ1-2, with 8 bases identical to TRBD1. The CDR3 is 15 amino acids. V shed 5 bases, J shed 3 bases, and the junction held 8 bases outside the gene matches. Germline-derived CDR1 and CDR2 are SEHNR and FQNEAQ (reference sequence). The variable domain in full, with the rest retrieved from reference TRBV7-9 and TRBJ1-2, is DTGVSQNPRHKITKRGQNVTFRCDPISEHNRLYWYRQTLGQGPEFLTYFQNEAQLEKSRLLSDRFSAERPKGSFSTLEIQRTEQGDSAMYLCASSPRRGRDYGYTFGSGTRLTVV.

The chain recombines TRBV19 with TRBJ1-6; possibly TRBD1 for D (6 bases). Germline CDR1 reads LNHDA; CDR2 reads SQIVND (reference sequence). The V end lost 6 bases, the J end lost 8 bases, and 23 bases lay between the germline ends. This CDR3 comprises 17 residues. The chain's CDR3 is CASRILRRPPGDSPLHF. CDR3 bases: TGTGCCAGTAGGATCCTAAGGAGGCCGCCAGGGGATTCACCCCTCCACTTT. Combining the CDR3 with reference TRBV19 and TRBJ1-6 gives the whole variable domain DGGITQSPKYLFRKEGQNVTLSCEQNLNHDAMYWYRQDPGQGLRLIYYSQIVNDFQKGDIAEGYSVSREKKESFPLTVTSAQKNPTAFYLCASRILRRPPGDSPLHFGNGTRLTVT.

In its sample, this clone was seen a few times. The chain is built from TRBV6-4 and TRBJ2-3; 7 positions agree with TRBD2. With 7 bases clipped from V and 2 bases from J, the junction kept 15 bases outside the gene matches. In germline, CDR1 is MRHNA, CDR2 SNTAGT. CDR3 length equals 17 residues. The CDR3 reads CASNYLWRLADTDTQYF. The CDR3, as DNA: TGTGCCAGCAACTACCTCTGGCGCCTAGCGGACACAGATACGCAGTATTTT.

V gene TRBV6-5 combines with J gene TRBJ1-2, with 7 bases that match TRBD1. The V segment lost 7 bases and the J segment 5 bases; nucleotides outside the gene matches: 7. CDR1 and CDR2 from the germline V gene are MNHEY and SVGAGI. This CDR3 region has 13 residues. The CDR3 nucleotides read TGTGCCAGCACCACGGGACAGCTATATGGCTACACCTTC. Translating it yields CASTTGQLYGYTF.

For this clone: The sample holds other DNA sequences that translate to the same CDR3. This chain connects TRBV7-2 to TRBJ2-3, with no clear D. This CDR3 comprises 12 residues. Germline V lookup: CDR1 SGHTA, CDR2 FQGNSA. V was shortened by 5 bases and J by 2 bases, with 5 bases between the two germline ends. The CDR3 DNA follows: TGTGCCAGCAGCCTATACACAGATACGCAGTATTTT. It translates to CASSLYTDTQYF.

The chain joins TRBV30 to TRBJ2-1; D gene uncertain. This CDR3 region has 14 residues. CDR1 and CDR2 from the germline V gene are GTSNPN and SVGIG (reference sequence). V gave up 3 bases and J gave up 7 bases, with 16 bases separating them. CDR3 protein: CAWSGSRGRNEQFF. Here the CDR3 DNA reads TGTGCCTGGAGCGGATCCCGCGGCCGGAATGAGCAGTTCTTC.

The chain couples TRBV10-3 to TRBJ1-1; D is ambiguous. V was clipped by 5 bases and J by 7 bases, with 8 bases between them. This CDR3 contains 11 residues. The germline V gene has CDR1 ENHRY and CDR2 SYGVKD. This CDR3 reads CAISQNVEAFF. The DNA for the CDR3 is TGTGCCATCAGTCAGAACGTTGAAGCTTTCTTT.

This rearrangement joins TRBV6-1 to TRBJ1-1, with D maybe TRBD1 (6 bases). The CDR3 contains 14 residues. V shed 4 bases and J shed 9 bases, with 18 bases lying between them. CDR1 is MNHNS and CDR2 is SASEGT in the germline V gene. CDR3 sequence (DNA): TGTGCCAGCAGTGCCGGGACATCAGTCAGAAAAGCTTTCTTT. Encoded protein: CASSAGTSVRKAFF.

As regards this clone: Within the sample, other DNA sequences also encode this same CDR3. The V and J genes are TRBV6-5 and TRBJ1-4; no definite D call. CDR3 size: 13 residues. Trimming took off 5 bases at V and 5 bases at J, with 9 bases between the two ends. The germline gives CDR1 MNHEY, CDR2 SVGAGI. CDR3 bases: TGTGCCAGCAGTAGACGGAGGAATGAAAAACTGTTTTTT. Protein product: CASSRRRNEKLFF.

V usage is TRBV28 and J usage is TRBJ1-6; the match to TRBD1 covers 8 bases. The ends lost 8 bases at V and 6 bases at J; junction bases unmatched: 3. CDR1 and CDR2 (germline): MDHEN, SYDVKM. This CDR3 spans 13 amino acids. The CDR3 protein is CASWTGFNSPLHF. The CDR3 bases are TGTGCCAGCTGGACAGGGTTTAATTCACCCCTCCACTTT.

V usage is TRBV5-1 and J usage is TRBJ1-1; D possibly corresponds to TRBD1 (5 bases). The V gene's germline CDR1 is SGHRS and CDR2 YFSETQ. The length of the CDR3 is 15 residues. V was trimmed by 2 bases and J by 2 bases, leaving 13 bases between them. CDR3 sequence reads: CASSFQGMTNTEAFF. CDR3 DNA sequence: TGCGCCAGCAGCTTTCAGGGCATGACAAACACTGAAGCTTTCTTT.

The V and J genes are TRBV28 and TRBJ1-2; 11 bases match TRBD1. This CDR3 contains 14 residues. CDR1 and CDR2 from the germline V gene are MDHEN and SYDVKM. The V and J ends lost 6 bases and 5 bases, in that order; junction bases with no gene match: 5. As DNA, the CDR3 is TGTGCCAGCAGGGGGGACAGGGGGATATATGGCTACACCTTC. Its translation: CASRGDRGIYGYTF.